The rows below give T cell receptor beta chains drawn from one sample of a study of shared clonotypes between healthy human individuals. Measured with immunoSEQ multiplex PCR; TCRdb has only the in-frame clones, and not every one. Of about 490,000 clones in the sample, about 82% were seen once. The sequencing sample was made of PBMCs. Every receptor here comes from a middle-aged woman in good health. Some clones in this sample may be carry-over from other donors' samples. Each CDR3 is given with its conserved first and last residue. The D gene is left open where the match is weak. The size entry is marked missing in some rows and otherwise reads once, few, many or a size class.

cdr3_aa cdr3_nt j_call clone_size cdr3_length d_call v_call
CASSYRQASSYEQYF TGTGCCAGCAGCTATCGACAAGCCTCCTCCTACGAGCAGTACTTC TRBJ2-7 . 15 . TRBV7-8
CASSPRVSDPYEQYF TGCGCCAGCAGCCCGCGGGTCTCAGATCCTTACGAGCAGTACTTC TRBJ2-7 . 15 . TRBV5-1
CASSHGLTGQISGNTIYF TGTGCCAGCAGCCACGGCCTTACGGGACAAATCTCTGGAAACACCATATATTTT TRBJ1-3 . 18 . TRBV5-4
CASSPGQGNTEAFF TGTGCCAGCAGCCCCGGACAGGGGAACACTGAAGCTTTCTTT TRBJ1-1 . 14 TRBD1 TRBV7-9
CASSAPRGADQETQYF TGTGCCAGCAGCGCACCGCGGGGGGCCGACCAAGAGACCCAGTACTTC TRBJ2-5 few 16 TRBD2 TRBV9
CASSLPGTEAFF TGCGCCAGCAGCTTGCCTGGGACTGAAGCTTTCTTT TRBJ1-1 . 12 . TRBV5-1
CSVEGDRGIDEQYF TGCAGCGTTGAGGGGGACAGGGGCATCGACGAGCAGTACTTC TRBJ2-7 few 14 TRBD1 TRBV29-1
CASSLAPQGSGANVLTF TGCGCCAGCAGCTTGGCTCCACAGGGGTCTGGGGCCAACGTCCTGACTTTC TRBJ2-6 . 17 TRBD1 TRBV5-1
CASSEGTSGSYEQYF TGTGCCAGCAGTGAGGGGACTAGCGGGAGCTACGAGCAGTACTTC TRBJ2-7 many 15 TRBD2 TRBV6-1
CAWKTGGAETQYF TGTGCCTGGAAAACAGGGGGCGCGGAGACCCAGTACTTC TRBJ2-5 . 13 TRBD1 TRBV30
CASSLRTGITDTQYF TGTGCCAGCAGCCTTAGGACAGGCATCACAGATACGCAGTATTTT TRBJ2-3 few 15 TRBD1 TRBV6-1
CASSLGQESTEAFF TGTGCCAGCAGCTTAGGGCAGGAGAGCACTGAAGCTTTCTTT TRBJ1-1 . 14 . TRBV7-9
CASSFRQGWTPSTRYF TGTGCCAGCAGTTTTAGACAGGGATGGACCCCATCGACCCGGTACTTC TRBJ2-5 . 16 TRBD1 TRBV28
CASSLARTTSYEQYF TGTGCCAGCAGCTTGGCCAGGACTACCTCCTACGAGCAGTACTTC TRBJ2-7 . 15 . TRBV5-4
CASSQVGGPGELFF TGCGCCAGCAGCCAAGTCGGAGGCCCCGGGGAGCTGTTTTTT TRBJ2-2 . 14 . TRBV4-1
CASSFRVQGSTEAFF TGCGCCAGCAGCTTTCGGGTGCAGGGGAGCACTGAAGCTTTCTTT TRBJ1-1 . 15 . TRBV5-1
CASSGAGRENTGELFF TGCGCCAGCAGCGGAGCGGGGAGGGAGAACACCGGGGAGCTGTTTTTT TRBJ2-2 . 16 TRBD2 TRBV5-1
CASSLGGLADEQYF TGTGCCAGCAGCTTAGGCGGACTAGCGGACGAGCAGTACTTC TRBJ2-7 . 14 TRBD2 TRBV7-6
CASRETRGSGNTIYF TGTGCCAGCAGGGAGACACGGGGCTCTGGAAACACCATATATTTT TRBJ1-3 once 15 . TRBV6-1
CASSCGRIGPLYSNQPQHF TGTGCCAGCAGCTGCGGGCGGATCGGGCCCCTTTATAGCAATCAGCCCCAGCATTTT TRBJ1-5 . 19 . TRBV5-5
CASSLAGGEQYF TGTGCCAGCAGCTTAGCGGGCGGGGAGCAGTACTTC TRBJ2-7 once 12 . TRBV7-7
CASSEGRINQPQHF TGTGCCAGCAGTGAAGGACGGATCAATCAGCCCCAGCATTTT TRBJ1-5 . 14 . TRBV2
CASSDGTGVGEQYF TGTGCCAGCAGTGATGGGACAGGGGTGGGCGAGCAGTACTTC TRBJ2-7 . 14 TRBD1 TRBV2
CASSQGGNNEQFF TGCGCCAGCAGCCAAGGCGGGAACAATGAGCAGTTCTTC TRBJ2-1 . 13 . TRBV4-3
CAWSPDRGVGYTF TGTGCCTGGAGTCCCGACAGGGGTGTAGGCTACACCTTC TRBJ1-2 . 13 TRBD1 TRBV30
CSAFFSGANVLTF TGCAGCGCCTTCTTCTCTGGGGCCAACGTCCTGACTTTC TRBJ2-6 . 13 . TRBV29-1
CAWGAPAGYEQYF TGTGCCTGGGGAGCCCCAGCGGGCTACGAGCAGTACTTC TRBJ2-7 few 13 . TRBV30